This is a list of T cell receptor beta chains from one sample in a study of shared clonotypes between healthy human individuals. Only in-frame clones appear in the TCRdb table, and some are missing; sequencing was by immunoSEQ multiplex PCR. The table has 1.5 million to 2.5 million clones, just under 95% seen once. Sequencing used naive CD8+ T cells sorted from blood. The receptor source for this set is a man between 18 and 29 years old in good health. Both conserved end residues are part of each CDR3. Fields, in order: J gene, clone size, D gene, V gene, CDR3 protein, CDR3 DNA. A D gene is named only where the DNA matches it firmly. Only part of the rows carry a size: once, few, many, or a class if the clone is expanded.

>TRBJ2-3|-|-|TRBV9
CASSVDRRADTQYF
TGTGCCAGCAGCGTTGACAGGAGGGCAGATACGCAGTATTTT
>TRBJ1-4|-|TRBD1|TRBV2
CASSFGTGGTLNEKLFF
TGTGCCAGCAGCTTTGGGACAGGGGGAACTCTTAATGAAAAACTGTTTTTT
>TRBJ1-1|-|-|TRBV6-5
CASKRINMNTEAFF
TGTGCCAGCAAGAGGATCAATATGAACACTGAAGCTTTCTTT
>TRBJ2-3|-|TRBD2|TRBV18
CASSLGLAGSTDTQYF
TGTGCCAGCTCACTGGGACTAGCGGGAAGCACAGATACGCAGTATTTT
>TRBJ2-5|-|-|TRBV5-6
CASSYGVGGVTQYF
TGTGCCAGCAGCTACGGGGTCGGCGGTGTGACCCAGTACTTC
>TRBJ2-7|-|-|TRBV19
CASSIVFGPYEQYF
TGTGCCAGTAGTATAGTTTTTGGTCCGTACGAGCAGTACTTC
>TRBJ1-4|-|-|TRBV6-5
CASSYGGEGENEKLFF
TGTGCCAGCAGTTACGGGGGAGAAGGAGAAAATGAAAAACTGTTTTTT
>TRBJ2-1|-|TRBD1|TRBV7-3
CASSSLQGAYNEQFF
TGTGCCAGCAGCTCCCTGCAGGGGGCTTACAATGAGCAGTTCTTC
>TRBJ2-1|-|-|TRBV29-1
CSSCGIYNEQFF
TGCAGCTCTTGCGGGATTTACAATGAGCAGTTCTTC
>TRBJ1-1|-|-|TRBV7-2
CASSPRTRLHEAFF
TGTGCCAGCAGCCCCCGGACACGGCTACATGAAGCTTTCTTT
>TRBJ1-5|-|-|TRBV27
CASSLLAPEGSNQPQHF
TGTGCCAGCAGTTTATTGGCCCCGGAGGGGTCTAATCAGCCCCAGCATTTT
>TRBJ2-3|-|-|TRBV29-1
CSVEVAVAGRIDF
TGCAGCGTTGAAGTAGCGGTGGCGGGGCGGATAGATTTT
>TRBJ2-7|-|-|TRBV6-6
CASSQTPYEQYF
TGTGCCAGCAGTCAAACACCGTACGAGCAGTACTTC
>TRBJ2-7|-|TRBD1|TRBV28
CASSLNTGTAPYEQYF
TGTGCCAGCAGTCTAAACACCGGGACAGCACCCTACGAGCAGTACTTC
>TRBJ1-1|-|-|TRBV10-3
CAISGSPPMTDLNTEAFF
TGTGCCATCAGTGGCTCCCCACCAATGACAGACTTGAACACTGAAGCTTTCTTT
>TRBJ1-4|once|-|TRBV6-1
CASSQFGGGDEKLFF
TGTGCCAGCAGCCAATTTGGGGGAGGGGATGAAAAACTGTTTTTT
>TRBJ2-7|-|-|TRBV4-1
CASSQGPGSYEQYF
TGCGCCAGCAGCCAGGGCCCAGGGTCCTACGAGCAGTACTTC
>TRBJ2-7|-|-|TRBV5-6
CASSPNPVDLSAEQYF
TGTGCCAGCAGCCCGAACCCGGTTGACCTAAGTGCGGAGCAGTACTTC
>TRBJ2-5|-|TRBD2|TRBV13
CASSEGLAGAETQYF
TGTGCCAGCAGCGAGGGACTAGCGGGGGCAGAGACCCAGTACTTC
>TRBJ2-2|-|TRBD2|TRBV12-5
CASGLVRSGGIGELFF
TGTGCTAGTGGTTTGGTACGATCGGGGGGAATCGGGGAGCTGTTTTTT
>TRBJ2-1|-|TRBD2|TRBV29-1
CSVAGGDGWIF
TGCAGCGTTGCTGGGGGGGATGGTTGGATCTTC
>TRBJ1-2|once|-|TRBV9
CASSVGRQHYGYTF
TGTGCCAGCAGCGTAGGAAGACAGCACTATGGCTACACCTTC
>TRBJ2-1|-|TRBD2|TRBV19
CASSTTGLARNEQFF
TGTGCCAGTAGTACTACCGGACTAGCAAGGAATGAGCAGTTCTTC
>TRBJ2-1|-|TRBD2|TRBV4-1
CASSQWLAGGAEQFF
TGCGCCAGCAGCCAATGGCTAGCGGGGGGTGCTGAGCAGTTCTTC
>TRBJ2-7|-|TRBD2|TRBV28
CASSFTSASYEQYF
TGTGCCAGCAGTTTTACTAGCGCCTCCTACGAGCAGTACTTC
>TRBJ2-5|-|TRBD2|TRBV10-1
CASSESSGRAWETQYF
TGCGCCAGCAGTGAGTCGAGCGGGAGGGCGTGGGAGACCCAGTACTTC
>TRBJ1-2|-|-|TRBV28
CAIPQEPYGYTF
TGTGCCATTCCTCAGGAGCCCTATGGCTACACCTTC
>TRBJ2-1|-|-|TRBV4-3
CASSQGLGIYEQFF
TGCGCCAGCAGCCAAGGGTTAGGAATCTATGAGCAGTTCTTC
>TRBJ1-1|-|-|TRBV6-5
CASSYSIGAEAFF
TGTGCCAGCAGTTACTCGATCGGGGCTGAAGCTTTCTTT
>TRBJ2-7|-|-|TRBV7-2
CASSSDTGYTYEQYF
TGTGCCAGCAGCTCAGACACCGGGTATACCTACGAGCAGTACTTC
>TRBJ1-5|-|TRBD1|TRBV6-6
CASSQTGGSQPQHF
TGTGCCAGCAGTCAGACAGGGGGGAGTCAGCCCCAGCATTTT
>TRBJ2-3|-|TRBD2|TRBV30
CAWSALAGFTDTQYF
TGTGCCTGGAGTGCGCTAGCGGGTTTCACAGATACGCAGTATTTT
>TRBJ1-1|-|TRBD1|TRBV28
CASSLGQAATEAFF
TGTGCCAGCAGTCTCGGACAGGCGGCCACTGAAGCTTTCTTT
>TRBJ2-1|-|TRBD2|TRBV4-3
CASSQDRAGGPRNEQFF
TGCGCCAGCAGCCAAGATCGTGCGGGAGGGCCGAGGAATGAGCAGTTCTTC
>TRBJ1-2|-|-|TRBV5-6
CASSMLAQGGVYGYTF
TGTGCCAGCAGCATGTTGGCACAGGGAGGGGTCTATGGCTACACCTTC
>TRBJ2-7|-|TRBD1|TRBV2
CASVARDRGYEQYF
TGTGCCAGCGTAGCCCGGGACAGGGGGTACGAGCAGTACTTC
>TRBJ2-1|-|-|TRBV11-2
CASSQGGTEQFF
TGTGCCAGCAGCCAGGGGGGTACAGAGCAGTTCTTC
>TRBJ2-5|-|-|TRBV11-2
CASRWGQETQYF
TGTGCCAGCAGGTGGGGACAAGAGACCCAGTACTTC
>TRBJ1-5|-|-|TRBV30
CAWSATVSNQPQHF
TGTGCCTGGAGCGCGACAGTTAGCAATCAGCCCCAGCATTTT
>TRBJ2-7|-|-|TRBV6-7
CASSSPRTTKYLWNDEQYF
TGTGCCAGCAGCTCCCCTAGGACAACTAAATACTTATGGAACGACGAGCAGTACTTC
>TRBJ2-5|-|TRBD2|TRBV7-9
CASSHGLAQETQYF
TGTGCCAGCAGCCATGGACTAGCCCAAGAGACCCAGTACTTC
>TRBJ2-7|-|TRBD2|TRBV5-1
CASSRLAGGPRDYEQYF
TGCGCCAGCAGCCGACTAGCGGGAGGGCCTCGGGACTACGAGCAGTACTTC
>TRBJ2-1|-|TRBD2|TRBV7-9
CASSGETSGKSTYNEQFF
TGTGCCAGCAGCGGGGAGACTAGCGGGAAATCTACCTACAATGAGCAGTTCTTC
>TRBJ1-1|once|-|TRBV4-3
CASSQERWTLNTEAFF
TGCGCCAGCAGCCAAGAGAGATGGACTTTGAACACTGAAGCTTTCTTT
>TRBJ1-5|-|TRBD1|TRBV27
CASSPIGGTGVQPQHF
TGTGCCAGCAGTCCAATTGGGGGGACAGGGGTTCAGCCCCAGCATTTT
>TRBJ2-7|-|-|TRBV4-3
CASSQDVEEAAYEQYF
TGCGCCAGCAGCCAAGATGTTGAGGAGGCGGCCTACGAGCAGTACTTC
>TRBJ1-6|-|TRBD1|TRBV7-9
CASSSGQGDSPLHF
TGTGCCAGCAGCTCCGGACAGGGTGATTCACCCCTCCACTTT
>TRBJ2-2|-|TRBD2|TRBV2
CASSEGLAGVAGELFF
TGTGCCAGCAGTGAAGGGCTAGCGGGAGTGGCCGGGGAGCTGTTTTTT
>TRBJ2-2|once|-|TRBV4-2
CASSSAPDWDTGELFF
TGTGCCAGCAGCAGTGCCCCCGATTGGGACACCGGGGAGCTGTTTTTT
>TRBJ2-7|-|-|TRBV6-1
CASSEALRAGEQYF
TGTGCCAGCAGTGAAGCGCTTCGGGCTGGGGAGCAGTACTTC
>TRBJ2-6|-|-|TRBV21-1
CASSKRGGQIPSGANVLTF
TGTGCCAGCAGCAAAAGGGGAGGACAGATCCCCTCCGGGGCCAACGTCCTGACTTTC
>TRBJ1-2|-|-|TRBV30
CAWSEGPHGGYTF
TGTGCCTGGAGTGAGGGACCCCACGGCGGCTACACCTTC
>TRBJ2-7|-|TRBD1|TRBV27
CASSWGQGGSYEQYF
TGTGCCAGCAGTTGGGGACAGGGGGGGTCCTACGAGCAGTACTTC
>TRBJ1-1|-|-|TRBV5-1
CASSLGAGWAEAFF
TGCGCCAGCAGCCTGGGGGCAGGGTGGGCTGAAGCTTTCTTT
>TRBJ2-7|-|-|TRBV10-2
CASSEAVAYEQYF
TGCGCCAGCAGTGAGGCTGTAGCCTACGAGCAGTACTTC
>TRBJ2-7|-|TRBD2|TRBV10-3
CAIRGTSDSYEQYF
TGTGCCATCAGGGGGACTAGCGACTCCTACGAGCAGTACTTC
>TRBJ2-2|-|TRBD1|TRBV7-6
CASSLVDRDGSSRTGELFF
TGTGCCAGCAGCTTAGTGGACAGGGACGGTTCGAGTCGCACCGGGGAGCTGTTTTTT